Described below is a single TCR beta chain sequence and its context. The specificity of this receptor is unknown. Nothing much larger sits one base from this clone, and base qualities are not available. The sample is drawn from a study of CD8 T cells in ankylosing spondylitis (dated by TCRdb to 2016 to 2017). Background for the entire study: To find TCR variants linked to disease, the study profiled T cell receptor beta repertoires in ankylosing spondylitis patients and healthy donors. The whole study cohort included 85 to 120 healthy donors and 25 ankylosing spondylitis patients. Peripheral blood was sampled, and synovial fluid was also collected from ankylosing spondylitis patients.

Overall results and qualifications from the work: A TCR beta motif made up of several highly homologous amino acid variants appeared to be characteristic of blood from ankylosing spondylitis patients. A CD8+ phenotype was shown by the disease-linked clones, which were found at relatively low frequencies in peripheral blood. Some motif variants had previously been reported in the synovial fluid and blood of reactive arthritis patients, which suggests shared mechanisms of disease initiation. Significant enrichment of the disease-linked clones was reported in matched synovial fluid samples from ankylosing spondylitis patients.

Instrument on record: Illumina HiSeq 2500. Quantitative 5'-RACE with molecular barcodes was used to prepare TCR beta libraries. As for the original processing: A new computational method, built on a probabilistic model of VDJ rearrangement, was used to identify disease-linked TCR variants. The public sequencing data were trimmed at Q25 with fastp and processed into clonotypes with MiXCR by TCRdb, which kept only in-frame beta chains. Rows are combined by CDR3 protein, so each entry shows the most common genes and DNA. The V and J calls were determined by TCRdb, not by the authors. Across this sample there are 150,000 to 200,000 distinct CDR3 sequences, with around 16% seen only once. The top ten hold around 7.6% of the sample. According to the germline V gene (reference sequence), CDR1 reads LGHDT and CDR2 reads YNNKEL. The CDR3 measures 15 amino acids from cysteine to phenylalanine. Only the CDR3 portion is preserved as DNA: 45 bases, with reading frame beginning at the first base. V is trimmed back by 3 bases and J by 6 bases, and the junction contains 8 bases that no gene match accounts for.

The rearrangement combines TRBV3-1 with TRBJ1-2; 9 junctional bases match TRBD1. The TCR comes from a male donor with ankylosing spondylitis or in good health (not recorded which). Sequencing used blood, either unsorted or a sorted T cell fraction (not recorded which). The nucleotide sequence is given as TGTGCCAGCAGCCACCCCCCGGACAGGGGACATGGCTACACCTTC. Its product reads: CASSHPPDRGHGYTF.